This passage covers 17 T cell receptor beta chains from one sample sequenced in a study of blood T cell repertoires in COVID-19. The assay was immunoSEQ multiplex PCR, and TCRdb's table has in-frame clones only and misses some. This sample has about 59,000 clones, with about four fifths found just once. The sample was peripheral blood. The source is an elderly woman with acute or convalescent COVID-19.

The V call is TRBV30, the J call TRBJ1-2; tentative D call: TRBD1 (5 bases). Trimming pared 5 bases from V and 5 bases from J, leaving 15 bases between. In germline, CDR1 is GTSNPN, CDR2 SVGIG (reference sequence). This CDR3 contains 13 residues. CDR3 nucleotide sequence: TGTGCCTGGGTGGGGGACGGGAGATATGGCTACACCTTC. Translation: CAWVGDGRYGYTF.

V gene TRBV12-3 or TRBV12-4 combines with J gene TRBJ2-3, with a possible D match to TRBD2 (5 bases). Trimming took 8 bases from V and 2 from J, leaving 11 bases between them. CDR3 length equals 13 residues. CDR3 protein: CASLTDSTDTQYF. CDR3 bases: TGTGCCAGCTTGACGGACTCCACAGATACGCAGTATTTT.

The chain is built from TRBV19 and TRBJ2-7, with 9 bases fitting TRBD2. The germline CDR1 and CDR2 sequences are LNHDA and SQIVND (reference sequence). J gave up 3 bases and V 3 bases, and 6 bases lay outside the gene matches. This CDR3 contains 15 residues. For the CDR3, the DNA is TGTGCCAGTAGTATTGAGGCGGGGGGGGACTACGAGCAGTACTTC. Protein product: CASSIEAGGDYEQYF.

The V and J genes are TRBV29-1 and TRBJ1-5; TRBD1 matches at 8 bases. The CDR3 runs 12 residues. After removal of 4 bases from V and 6 bases from J, the junction contained 2 bases not matched to a gene. Germline V gene data show CDR1 as SQVTM and CDR2 as ANQGSEA. CDR3 sequence reads: CSVGTGSQPQHF. The CDR3 region has the DNA TGCAGCGTTGGGACAGGGAGTCAGCCCCAGCATTTT.

V gene TRBV5-1 combines with J gene TRBJ2-3; maybe TRBD1 (6 bases). V lost 2 bases and J 1 base, leaving 14 bases between the germline ends. CDR1 and CDR2 from the germline V gene are SGHRS and YFSETQ. The CDR3 consists of 16 residues. The CDR3 reads CASSFQGSRGTDTQYF. CDR3 sequence (DNA): TGCGCCAGCAGCTTCCAGGGGAGCAGGGGCACAGATACGCAGTATTTT.

The rearrangement links TRBV19 to TRBJ2-2; a possible D gene is TRBD1 (6 bases). The germline V gene encodes CDR1 LNHDA and CDR2 SQIVND (reference sequence). Trimming cost V 0 bases and J 5 bases, with 10 bases left between them. The CDR3 length is 15 residues. CDR3 bases: TGTGCCAGTAGTATAGATCGGGGACAAACCGGGGAGCTGTTTTTT. Amino acids: CASSIDRGQTGELFF.

The V and J genes are TRBV7-3 and TRBJ1-1; 8 positions agree with TRBD1. Germline V lookup: CDR1 SGHTA, CDR2 FQGTGA. Trimming at V came to 5 bases and at J to 4 bases, leaving 3 bases not matched to a gene. The CDR3 sequence is 13 residues long. The CDR3 DNA is TGTGCCAGCAGCCAGGGGGCTGGCACTGAAGCTTTCTTT. This codes for CASSQGAGTEAFF.

This chain connects TRBV19 to TRBJ1-5, with 8 bases identical to TRBD1. V gave up 5 bases and J gave up 5 bases; unmatched junction bases: 8. Germline CDR1 reads LNHDA; CDR2 reads SQIVND (reference sequence). CDR3 size: 15 residues. This chain's CDR3 is CASSQLTGDDQPQHF. CDR3 sequence (DNA): TGTGCCAGTAGTCAGCTGACAGGGGATGATCAGCCCCAGCATTTT.

V gene TRBV7-5 combines with J gene TRBJ2-1; the table calls TRBD1, which could not be checked here. TRBV7-5 is given as a pseudogene. The CDR3 covers 14 residues. Written as DNA, the CDR3 is TGTGTCAGAAGCTTAATAATGGCTGTCAATGAGCAGTTCTTC. Residues: CVRSLIMAVNEQFF.

The rearrangement links TRBV7-2 to TRBJ2-5; possible D gene TRBD2, 5 bases. The length of the CDR3 is 14 residues. In germline, CDR1 is SGHTA, CDR2 FQGNSA. V was shortened by 6 bases and J by 1 base, with 12 bases between the two germline ends. The CDR3 spells CASRSPGFQETQYF. The CDR3 region has the DNA TGTGCCAGCAGGTCGCCGGGGTTCCAAGAGACCCAGTACTTC.

The rearrangement joins TRBV30 to TRBJ1-1; D remains ambiguous. The V gene's germline CDR1 is GTSNPN and CDR2 SVGIG (reference sequence). The CDR3 sequence is 14 residues long. Trimming removed 2 bases from V and 0 bases from J, with 10 bases in between. The CDR3 DNA sequence: TGTGCCTGGAGTCCAGTTTTAATGAACACTGAAGCTTTCTTT. It is translated as CAWSPVLMNTEAFF.

The chain joins TRBV15 to TRBJ1-4, with D possibly matching TRBD1 (6 bases). Germline CDR1 is LNHNV and CDR2 is YYDKDF (reference sequence). This CDR3 contains 15 residues. V was cut by 3 bases and J by 3 bases, with 11 bases left in between. CDR3 sequence (DNA): TGTGCCACCAGCAGCTTACAGGGTCCTAATGAAAAACTGTTTTTT. Translated, it gives CATSSLQGPNEKLFF.

J is TRBJ2-5 and V is TRBV2; possibly TRBD2 for D (5 bases). The length of the CDR3 is 11 residues. Looked up from germline, CDR1 is SNHLY and CDR2 is FYNNEI. V lost 6 bases to trimming and J lost 10 bases, with 12 bases between them. The CDR3 is CASRGTGSQYF. The CDR3 DNA follows: TGTGCCAGCAGGGGCACTGGGAGCCAGTACTTC.

This rearrangement joins TRBV28 to TRBJ1-5, with 10 bases aligning to TRBD1. Germline V gene data show CDR1 as MDHEN and CDR2 as SYDVKM. V lost 3 bases, J lost 7 bases, and 6 bases stayed unmatched. The CDR3 runs to 15 residues. CDR3 bases: TGTGCCAGCAGTTTCCCTCGGACAGGGGGACAGCCCCAGCATTTT. Its translation: CASSFPRTGGQPQHF. The variable domain in full, with the rest retrieved from reference TRBV28 and TRBJ1-5, is DVKVTQSSRYLVKRTGEKVFLECVQDMDHENMFWYRQDPGLGLRLIYFSYDVKMKEKGDIPEGYSVSREKKERFSLILESASTNQTSMYLCASSFPRTGGQPQHFGDGTRLSIL.

The genes are TRBV7-3 and TRBJ2-1; TRBD2 matches at 7 bases. Trimming at V came to 5 bases and at J to 4 bases, leaving 11 bases not matched to a gene. From germline, CDR1 is SGHTA and CDR2 FQGTGA. There are 16 residues in the CDR3. The CDR3 spells CASSPDTGGTYNEQFF. Here the CDR3 DNA reads TGTGCCAGCAGCCCTGACACGGGGGGAACATACAATGAGCAGTTCTTC.

CDR3 region: CAGGGRFNEKLFF. The CDR3 coding sequence is TGTGCCGGAGGGGGCAGGTTCAATGAAAAACTGTTTTTT. The chain uses TRBV6-5 and TRBJ1-4; TRBD1 aligns across 7 bases. The J segment lost 5 bases and the V segment lost 11 bases, leaving 8 bases of the junction unmatched. The germline V gene encodes CDR1 MNHEY and CDR2 SVGAGI. The CDR3 is made up of 13 amino acids.

This rearrangement joins TRBV5-6 to TRBJ1-4; D is undetermined. Germline values: CDR1 SGHDT, CDR2 YYEEEE. V dropped 1 base and J dropped 8 bases, with 15 bases sitting between them. CDR3 length: 15 amino acids. The CDR3 nucleotides read TGTGCCAGCAGCTTGTCAGCCAAACCTAGGGAAAAACTGTTTTTT. Translating it yields CASSLSAKPREKLFF.